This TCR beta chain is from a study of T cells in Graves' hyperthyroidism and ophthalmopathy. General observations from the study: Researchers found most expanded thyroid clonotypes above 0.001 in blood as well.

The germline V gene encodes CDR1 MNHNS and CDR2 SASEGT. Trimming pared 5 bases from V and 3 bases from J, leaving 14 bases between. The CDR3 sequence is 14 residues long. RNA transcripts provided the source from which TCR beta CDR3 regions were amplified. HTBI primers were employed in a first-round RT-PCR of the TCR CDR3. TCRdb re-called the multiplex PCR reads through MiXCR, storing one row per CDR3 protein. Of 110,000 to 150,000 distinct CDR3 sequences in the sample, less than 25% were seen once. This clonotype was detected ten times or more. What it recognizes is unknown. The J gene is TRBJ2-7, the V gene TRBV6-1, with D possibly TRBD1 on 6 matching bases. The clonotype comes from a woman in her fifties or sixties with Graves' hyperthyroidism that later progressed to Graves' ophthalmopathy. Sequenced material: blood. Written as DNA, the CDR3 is TGTGCCAGCAGTCCCCGACAGGCTCTCTACGAGCAGTACTTC. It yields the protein CASSPRQALYEQYF.